This entry lists 31 T cell receptor beta chains sequenced from one sample in a study of T cell repertoires in cytomegalovirus infection. These TCRs' antigens remain unknown. TCRdb reprocessed the reads via MiXCR and lists one record per CDR3 protein. The sample records hundreds of thousands of distinct CDR3 sequences, roughly 36% being singletons. The sample was cultured PBMCs, taken from culture after CMV antigen stimulation. The receptors shown here come from a human donor in good health (CMV status not recorded). Some clones in this sample may be carry-over from other donors' samples.

For the CDR3, the DNA is TGTGCCATCAGCCCAAGTTATCAGCAGCCCCAGCATTTT. Its translation: CAISPSYQQPQHF. The chain uses TRBV10-3 and TRBJ1-5; D gene unclear. Germline assignment: CDR1 ENHRY and CDR2 SYGVKD. This CDR3 is 13 amino acids long. V was shortened by 6 bases and J by 7 bases, with 13 bases between the two germline ends.

This clonotype was found a few times. The V and J genes are TRBV15 and TRBJ2-7, with a possible D match to TRBD2 (6 bases). Trimming stripped 5 bases from V and 3 bases from J, with 14 bases between. This CDR3 has 14 residues. Per germline, CDR1 LNHNV and CDR2 YYDKDF (reference sequence). CDR3 sequence (DNA): TGTGCCACCAGCCCGCGGGACGGACTCTACGAGCAGTACTTC. Translating gives CATSPRDGLYEQYF.

This clonotype was seen a handful of times. The V call is TRBV28, the J call TRBJ1-4; 8 nucleotides align to TRBD1. J gave up 7 bases and V 5 bases, and 15 bases lay outside the gene matches. Germline V gene data show CDR1 as MDHEN and CDR2 as SYDVKM. The CDR3 spans 17 residues. The DNA for the CDR3 is TGTGCCAGCAGTCACCAGCTCCCCGGACAGGGCTTTGAAAAACTGTTTTTT. This codes for CASSHQLPGQGFEKLFF.

This clonotype appeared many times. V usage is TRBV4-3 and J usage is TRBJ2-7; D possibly corresponds to TRBD1 (6 bases). The CDR3 spans 14 residues. From germline, CDR1 is LGHNA and CDR2 YSLEER. Trimming cost V 3 bases and J 0 bases, with 9 bases left between them. Here the CDR3 DNA reads TGCGCCAGCAGCCAGGGCAGGGGCTCCTACGAGCAGTACTTC. Translating gives CASSQGRGSYEQYF.

The table lists this clonotype with a count of one. V is TRBV14 and J is TRBJ2-2; D unclear. The CDR3 length is 14 residues. The V end lost 4 bases, the J end lost 5 bases, and 11 bases lay between the germline ends. Germline CDR1 SGHDN, CDR2 FVKESK. This chain's CDR3 is CASSPALGTGELFF. The CDR3 nucleotides read TGTGCCAGCAGCCCCGCCCTTGGGACCGGGGAGCTGTTTTTT.

The chain combines TRBV6-2 or TRBV6-3 with TRBJ2-1, with D perhaps matching TRBD1 (6 bases). Germline assignment: CDR1 MNHEY and CDR2 SVGEGT. The CDR3 has 14 amino acids. The germline V and J ends were trimmed by 6 bases and 3 bases, with 12 bases remaining between them. For the CDR3, the DNA is TGTGCCAGCAGCCATCGACAGGTCTACAATGAGCAGTTCTTC. It yields the protein CASSHRQVYNEQFF.

This clonotype was detected ten times or more. The chain uses TRBV7-8 and TRBJ1-6; 7 bases agree with TRBD1. The junction had 7 bases not matched to a gene; V was cut back by 4 bases and J by 10 bases. The CDR3 is 14 amino acids. Germline V gives CDR1 SGHVS, CDR2 FQNEAQ. The CDR3 bases are TGTGCCAGCAGCTCCGGGACAGTCAAATCACCCCTCCACTTT. Translation gives CASSSGTVKSPLHF.

This clonotype was detected once. The rearrangement uses TRBV4-1 and TRBJ2-1; D is perhaps TRBD2 (5 bases). Germline V gene lookup returns CDR1 MGHRA and CDR2 YSYEKL. The CDR3 totals 14 residues. Trimming stripped 0 bases from V and 8 bases from J, with 11 bases between. Written as DNA, the CDR3 is TGCGCCAGCAGCCAAGATGAGGGTTTGGATGAGCAGTTCTTC. Its translation is CASSQDEGLDEQFF.

This chain joins TRBV19 and TRBJ1-1; D is unresolved. This CDR3 spans 14 amino acids. Trimming cost V 5 bases and J 4 bases, with 14 bases left between them. Looked up from germline, CDR1 is LNHDA and CDR2 is SQIVND (reference sequence). CDR3 amino acids: CASSFGSPGTEAFF. The DNA of the CDR3 is TGTGCCAGTAGTTTCGGTTCCCCGGGCACTGAAGCTTTCTTT.

V and J are TRBV30 and TRBJ2-1; D might be TRBD2 (6 bases). Looked up from germline, CDR1 is GTSNPN and CDR2 is SVGIG (reference sequence). This CDR3 spans 14 amino acids. The V end lost 0 bases, the J end lost 4 bases, and 10 bases lay between the germline ends. CDR3 region: CAWSVLAGYNEQFF. CDR3 nucleotide sequence: TGTGCCTGGAGTGTACTGGCGGGGTACAATGAGCAGTTCTTC.

The chain links TRBV5-1 to TRBJ2-3; D is possibly TRBD2 (6 bases). Germline CDR1 reads SGHRS; CDR2 reads YFSETQ. The CDR3 has 14 residues. Trimming stripped 6 bases from V and 5 bases from J, with 16 bases between. The CDR3 DNA reads as TGCGCCAGCACGAGTCCGGGAGTAGTAGATACGCAGTATTTT. Translating it yields CASTSPGVVDTQYF.

This clonotype has a handful of counts. V is TRBV3-1 and J is TRBJ2-3; D remains unclear. The CDR3 is 14 amino acids. From germline, CDR1 is LGHDT and CDR2 YNNKEL (reference sequence). V dropped 0 bases and J dropped 5 bases, with 9 bases sitting between them. The CDR3 DNA is TGTGCCAGCAGCCAAGATCGTCGGCTAGATACGCAGTATTTT. It encodes CASSQDRRLDTQYF.

This clonotype was detected many times. The chain joins TRBV7-2 to TRBJ1-5; D gene uncertain. The V end was cut by 2 bases, the J end by 5 bases, with 7 bases between. The germline CDR1 and CDR2 sequences are SGHTA and FQGNSA. CDR3 length: 13 amino acids. CDR3 in amino acids: CASSLYADQPQHF. The CDR3 DNA reads as TGTGCCAGCAGCTTATACGCGGATCAGCCCCAGCATTTT.

CDR3: CASSHHTQGVGYGYTF. The CDR3 DNA reads as TGCGCCAGCAGCCACCATACCCAGGGTGTGGGCTATGGCTACACCTTC. The chain links TRBV4-1 to TRBJ1-2; D might be TRBD1 (5 bases). Looked up from germline, CDR1 is MGHRA and CDR2 is YSYEKL. The CDR3 contains 16 residues. Trimming shortened V by 3 bases and J by 4 bases, and 18 bases separated the two germline ends.

V and J are TRBV25-1 and TRBJ1-1, with D possibly matching TRBD1 (5 bases). V was trimmed by 6 bases and J by 3 bases, leaving 14 bases between them. From germline, CDR1 is MGHDK and CDR2 SYGVNS. CDR3 length: 14 residues. The CDR3 here is CASRRRGGDTEAFF. The CDR3 nucleotides are TGTGCCAGCAGGAGGCGAGGAGGGGACACTGAAGCTTTCTTT.

V gene TRBV4-3 combines with J gene TRBJ2-1, with D perhaps matching TRBD2 (6 bases). V lost 3 bases, J lost 1 base, and 13 bases lay in between. This CDR3 has 16 amino acids. Germline CDR1 and CDR2: LGHNA and YSLEER. DNA for the CDR3: TGCGCCAGCAGCCACGCGACTGGGACTTCCTACAATGAGCAGTTCTTC. The encoded protein is CASSHATGTSYNEQFF.

The chain employs TRBV7-9 and TRBJ1-2, with 7 bases aligning to TRBD1. Trimming cost V 4 bases and J 4 bases; bases outside gene matches: 9. Per the germline V gene, CDR1 is SEHNR and CDR2 is FQNEAQ (reference sequence). The CDR3 contains 15 residues. In DNA form, the CDR3 reads TGTGCCAGCAGCTCCCCCGGGACAGCAATCTATGGCTACACCTTC. Encoded protein: CASSSPGTAIYGYTF. Full variable domain (missing parts from reference TRBV7-9 and TRBJ1-2): DTGVSQNPRHKITKRGQNVTFRCDPISEHNRLYWYRQTLGQGPEFLTYFQNEAQLEKSRLLSDRFSAERPKGSFSTLEIQRTEQGDSAMYLCASSSPGTAIYGYTFGSGTRLTVV.

As to this clonotype: One junction end disagrees with the germline gene, perhaps due to a read error. V gene TRBV4-1 combines with J gene TRBJ1-2, with 8 positions matching TRBD1. This CDR3 has 15 residues. Germline lookup yields CDR1 MGHRA and CDR2 YSYEKL. The CDR3 region is CASSLPGQDNYGYTF. The DNA for the CDR3 is TGTGCCAGCAGCCTCCCGGGACAGGACAACTATGGCTACACCTTC.

This chain joins TRBV15 and TRBJ2-7; no definite D call. This CDR3 region has 15 residues. Germline V gene sequence: CDR1 LNHNV, CDR2 YYDKDF (reference sequence). The V end lost 1 base, the J end lost 7 bases, and 17 bases lay between the germline ends. The chain's CDR3 is CATSRVGYYSGEQYF. The CDR3, as DNA: TGTGCCACCAGCAGAGTTGGTTATTACAGTGGTGAGCAGTACTTC.

The rearrangement links TRBV20-1 to TRBJ2-5; 8 nucleotides agree with TRBD2. Germline CDR1 reads DFQATT; CDR2 reads SNEGSKA (reference sequence). This CDR3 is built from 15 residues. The trim removed 0 bases at V and 4 bases at J, leaving 7 bases unmatched. CDR3 residues: CSARDPAGDRETQYF. The CDR3 nucleotides read TGCAGTGCTAGAGATCCAGCGGGAGATCGAGAGACCCAGTACTTC.

CDR3 in amino acids: CASSFWGLGYNSPLHF. CDR3 DNA: TGTGCCAGCAGTTTTTGGGGATTGGGGTATAATTCACCCCTCCACTTT. V gene TRBV27 combines with J gene TRBJ1-6; D gene unclear. Germline assignment: CDR1 MNHEY and CDR2 SMNVEV (reference sequence). V was trimmed by 3 bases and J by 4 bases, leaving 13 bases between them. The CDR3 contains 16 residues.

The chain has TRBV7-4 and TRBJ2-7; D remains unclear. Trimming cost V 4 bases and J 5 bases, with 18 bases left between them. The CDR3 sequence is 15 residues long. Germline CDR1 is SGHVT and CDR2 is SQSDAQ. CDR3 residues: CASSSSVYLSDEQYF. CDR3 nucleotide sequence: TGTGCCAGCAGCTCCTCTGTGTATCTCTCGGACGAGCAGTACTTC. The full variable domain, with the rest looked up from reference TRBV7-4 and TRBJ2-7, is GAGVSQSPRYKVAKRGRDVALRCDSISGHVTLYWYRQTLGQGSEVLTYSQSDAQRDKSGRPSGRFSAERPERSVSTLKIQRTEQGDSAVYLCASSSSVYLSDEQYFGPGTRLTVT.

This rearrangement joins TRBV4-3 to TRBJ1-1; D gene uncertain. The CDR3 consists of 15 residues. Per the germline V gene, CDR1 is LGHNA and CDR2 is YSLEER. Trimming removed 0 bases at V and 2 bases at J, with 10 bases between. CDR3 loop: CASSQDVGFNTEAFF. CDR3 in DNA: TGCGCCAGCAGCCAAGATGTGGGGTTTAACACTGAAGCTTTCTTT.

The chain couples TRBV7-4 to TRBJ2-1; D gene unclear. CDR1 is SGHVT and CDR2 is SQSDAQ in the germline V gene. Trimming shortened V by 5 bases and J by 6 bases, and 8 bases separated the two germline ends. CDR3 length equals 12 residues. The CDR3 here is CASSRDPNEQFF. The CDR3 bases are TGTGCCAGCAGCCGCGACCCCAATGAGCAGTTCTTC. The variable domain in full, with the rest retrieved from reference TRBV7-4 and TRBJ2-1, is GAGVSQSPRYKVAKRGRDVALRCDSISGHVTLYWYRQTLGQGSEVLTYSQSDAQRDKSGRPSGRFSAERPERSVSTLKIQRTEQGDSAVYLCASSRDPNEQFFGPGTRLTVL.

Only one count was recorded for this clonotype. The chain recombines TRBV2 with TRBJ1-5; no definite D call. Between the trimmed V and J ends, which lost 3 bases and 9 bases, there was a span of 15 bases. The CDR3 is made up of 14 amino acids. The V gene's germline CDR1 is SNHLY and CDR2 FYNNEI. This CDR3 reads CASSEGELLGPQHF. The CDR3 DNA is TGTGCCAGCAGTGAGGGAGAACTGCTGGGGCCCCAGCATTTT.

The chain couples TRBV20-1 to TRBJ1-2; D is undetermined. The CDR3 has 12 amino acids. V was clipped by 6 bases and J by 4 bases, with 12 bases between them. Germline V gene lookup returns CDR1 DFQATT and CDR2 SNEGSKA (reference sequence). CDR3 sequence (DNA): TGCAGTGCACCCGACGGCTCCTATGGCTACACCTTC. Translation gives CSAPDGSYGYTF.

This clonotype showed up many times. V is TRBV7-2 and J is TRBJ1-5; weak D call: TRBD1 (5 bases). Trimming took off 3 bases at V and 6 bases at J, with 15 bases between the two ends. The CDR3 runs to 15 residues. Germline V gives CDR1 SGHTA, CDR2 FQGNSA. As DNA, the CDR3 is TGTGCCAGCAGCTTGTATAAAGGGGATCGTCAGCCCCAGCATTTT. Translation: CASSLYKGDRQPQHF.

The chain is built from TRBV18 and TRBJ2-5; possibly TRBD2 for D (6 bases). Trimming left V 1 base short and J 5 bases short, with 11 bases between. The CDR3 runs 14 residues. Germline V gene data show CDR1 as KGHSH and CDR2 as LQKENI. CDR3 in amino acids: CASSPLRDWETQYF. For the CDR3, the DNA is TGTGCCAGCTCACCACTAAGGGACTGGGAGACCCAGTACTTC.

The rearrangement links TRBV5-1 to TRBJ2-7; D may match TRBD1 or TRBD2 (6 bases each). The CDR3 is made up of 16 amino acids. From germline, CDR1 is SGHRS and CDR2 YFSETQ. V dropped 2 bases and J dropped 4 bases, with 19 bases sitting between them. CDR3 nucleotide sequence: TGCGCCAGCAGCTTCCTACCGGGGGACACCGGATACGAGCAGTACTTC. It translates to CASSFLPGDTGYEQYF.

This clonotype was counted a few times. A read error may explain this, as a much larger clone is one base away. The chain uses TRBV10-3 and TRBJ2-3; D is ambiguous. CDR3 length equals 13 residues. V gave up 6 bases and J gave up 0 bases, with 7 bases separating them. Per the germline V gene, CDR1 is ENHRY and CDR2 is SYGVKD. CDR3 in amino acids: CAISPPSTDTQYF. The CDR3 bases are TGTGCCATCAGCCCCCCTAGCACAGATACGCAGTATTTT.

About this clonotype itself: Possible read error: a much larger clone is one base away. Because it lacks the conserved phenylalanine or tryptophan at the end, this CDR3 is likely a read error. The CDR3 region is CASSPRQAQETQYY. CDR3 nucleotide sequence: TGTGCCAGCAGCCCTAGACAGGCCCAAGAGACCCAGTACTAC. The chain joins TRBV7-2 to TRBJ2-5; D may be TRBD1 (6 bases). This CDR3 region has 14 residues. Trimming removed 5 bases from V and 1 base from J, with 11 bases in between. CDR1 and CDR2 from the germline V gene are SGHTA and FQGNSA.